Sequencing of this T cell receptor (beta chain) was carried out in a study of blood T cell repertoires in COVID-19. Study-level background: The United States, Italy and Spain were the sources of the acute and convalescent COVID-19 samples. From T cells, B-cell-depleted T cells, or PBMCs came the material, which was cDNA or gDNA.

Authors' analysis steps: From reference gene primer amplification, estimates of nucleated cell counts were derived. Assay: immunoSEQ multiplex PCR; the TCRdb copy retains only in-frame clones and omits some. V and J calls and clone size are given by that table; D and trimming were obtained from the DNA. The profile shows about 330,000 clones, 70% to 90% of them singletons. Looked up from germline, CDR1 is SGDLS and CDR2 is YYNGEE. CDR3 size: 15 residues. Germline trimming cut 4 bases from V and 7 bases from J; bases unmatched to any gene: 12. The sequence was collected from a woman aged 45-65 years with active or convalescent COVID-19. V usage is TRBV9 and J usage is TRBJ2-5; TRBD2 agrees at 8 bases. Sequencing was performed on peripheral blood. The CDR3 sequence: CASSPTGGGRGTQYF. The CDR3 nucleotides are TGTGCCAGCAGCCCCACGGGGGGGGGCCGCGGGACCCAGTACTTC. Full variable domain (rest looked up from reference TRBV9 and TRBJ2-5): DSGVTQTPKHLITATGQRVTLRCSPRSGDLSVYWYQQSLDQGLQFLIQYYNGEERAKGNILERFSAQQFPDLHSELNLSSLELGDSALYFCASSPTGGGRGTQYFGPGTRLLVL.